Below, one T cell receptor (beta chain) is given with its context. This entry is derived from a study of T-cell reconstitution after alpha-beta-depleted transplantation in children. Molecular barcoding with unique molecular identifiers was used for the TCRbeta library. One entry per CDR3 protein results from TCRdb running MiXCR on the PCR reads. The table lists about 540,000 distinct CDR3 sequences, roughly 18% of them singletons. This receptor was obtained from a human donor who donated a stem cell graft to a child with acute lymphoblastic leukemia. Here the sequenced sample was PBMCs from the stem cell graft donor, taken from the stem cell graft.

The CDR3: CSAPTRGWTEAFF. The CDR3 DNA reads TGCAGTGCTCCTACCAGGGGATGGACTGAAGCTTTCTTT. The chain joins TRBV20-1 to TRBJ1-1; perhaps TRBD1 as D (6 bases). The germline V gene encodes CDR1 DFQATT and CDR2 SNEGSKA (reference sequence). CDR3 length: 13 amino acids. V shed 5 bases and J shed 5 bases, with 15 bases lying between them.